These T cell receptor beta chains were read from a single sample in a study of beta chain features in type 1 diabetes. Sequenced by immunoSEQ multiplex PCR; TCRdb stores in-frame clones only, minus some. The sample consists of 300,000 to 350,000 clones, about 20% of them appearing once. The source material was naive CD4+ T cells from blood. These receptors all come from a woman younger than 35 in good health. Each CDR3 is given with its conserved first and last residue. Fields, in order: J gene, D gene, clone size, V gene, CDR3 protein, CDR3 DNA. D genes are given only for firm matches. Clone size is not always given. Where it is, it says once, few, many or a class for expanded clones.

j_call: TRBJ1-5
d_call: .
clone_size: few
v_call: TRBV7-2
cdr3_aa: CASSPGGVQPQHF
cdr3_nt: TGTGCCAGCAGCCCGGGGGGGGTACAGCCCCAGCATTTT

j_call: TRBJ2-2
d_call: .
clone_size: few
v_call: TRBV9
cdr3_aa: CASSVSGSNTGELFF
cdr3_nt: TGTGCCAGCAGCGTCTCTGGCTCTAACACCGGGGAGCTGTTTTTT

j_call: TRBJ2-7
d_call: TRBD1
clone_size: .
v_call: TRBV11-2
cdr3_aa: CASSVVAGGKGYEQYF
cdr3_nt: TGTGCCAGCAGCGTCGTTGCAGGGGGAAAGGGATACGAGCAGTACTTC

j_call: TRBJ2-7
d_call: TRBD1
clone_size: once
v_call: TRBV7-8
cdr3_aa: CASSPVPGTEYEQYF
cdr3_nt: TGTGCCAGCAGCCCGGTCCCCGGGACAGAATACGAGCAGTACTTC

j_call: TRBJ2-4
d_call: TRBD2
clone_size: few
v_call: TRBV5-4
cdr3_aa: CASSFGGAAKNIQYF
cdr3_nt: TGTGCCAGCAGCTTCGGGGGGGCAGCCAAAAACATTCAGTACTTC

j_call: TRBJ2-3
d_call: TRBD2
clone_size: .
v_call: TRBV9
cdr3_aa: CASRVPATSGGLSTDTQYF
cdr3_nt: TGTGCCAGCAGGGTACCCGCGACTAGCGGGGGGCTCAGCACAGATACGCAGTATTTT

j_call: TRBJ2-1
d_call: .
clone_size: .
v_call: TRBV7-6
cdr3_aa: CASSPPTASYNEQFF
cdr3_nt: TGTGCCAGCAGCCCGCCCACAGCCTCCTACAATGAGCAGTTCTTC

j_call: TRBJ2-2
d_call: TRBD1
clone_size: .
v_call: TRBV23-1
cdr3_aa: CASPWGQGADTGELFF
cdr3_nt: TGCGCCAGCCCTTGGGGACAGGGGGCCGACACCGGGGAGCTGTTTTTT

j_call: TRBJ2-2
d_call: TRBD2
clone_size: few
v_call: TRBV5-4
cdr3_aa: CASSLASGSLGTGELFF
cdr3_nt: TGTGCCAGCAGCTTGGCTAGCGGGTCGCTGGGGACCGGGGAGCTGTTTTTT

j_call: TRBJ2-7
d_call: .
clone_size: few
v_call: TRBV7-2
cdr3_aa: CASSSGTPYEQYF
cdr3_nt: TGTGCCAGCAGCTCCGGGACACCATACGAGCAGTACTTC

j_call: TRBJ2-3
d_call: TRBD1
clone_size: .
v_call: TRBV2
cdr3_aa: CASRVGQGSDTQYF
cdr3_nt: TGTGCCAGCAGAGTGGGACAGGGATCAGATACGCAGTATTTT

j_call: TRBJ2-7
d_call: TRBD1
clone_size: .
v_call: TRBV9
cdr3_aa: CASSVDNRGGYEQYF
cdr3_nt: TGTGCCAGCAGCGTAGATAACAGGGGCGGGTACGAGCAGTACTTC

j_call: TRBJ2-7
d_call: .
clone_size: .
v_call: TRBV6-1
cdr3_aa: CATQTGSGNEQYF
cdr3_nt: TGTGCCACCCAAACCGGGAGTGGCAACGAGCAGTACTTC

j_call: TRBJ1-1
d_call: .
clone_size: .
v_call: TRBV9
cdr3_aa: CASSVAIWTEAFF
cdr3_nt: TGTGCCAGCAGCGTAGCTATTTGGACTGAAGCTTTCTTT

j_call: TRBJ2-1
d_call: TRBD2
clone_size: .
v_call: TRBV5-1
cdr3_aa: CASSLAVAGRYNEQFF
cdr3_nt: TGCGCCAGCAGCTTGGCCGTAGCGGGGCGATACAATGAGCAGTTCTTC

j_call: TRBJ1-2
d_call: TRBD1
clone_size: .
v_call: TRBV4-1
cdr3_aa: CASSHAGQAYGYTF
cdr3_nt: TGCGCCAGCAGCCATGCGGGACAGGCCTATGGCTACACCTTC

j_call: TRBJ2-3
d_call: TRBD2
clone_size: few
v_call: TRBV4-2
cdr3_aa: CASSQVSSGSFVDTQYF
cdr3_nt: TGTGCCAGCAGCCAAGTCTCTAGCGGGAGTTTTGTAGATACGCAGTATTTT

j_call: TRBJ2-1
d_call: .
clone_size: .
v_call: TRBV9
cdr3_aa: CASSDREYNEQFF
cdr3_nt: TGTGCCAGCAGCGACAGGGAATACAATGAGCAGTTCTTC

j_call: TRBJ2-4
d_call: TRBD2
clone_size: few
v_call: TRBV4-1
cdr3_aa: CASSHIVREGLKNIQYF
cdr3_nt: TGCGCCAGCAGCCATATAGTGCGGGAGGGCCTGAAAAACATTCAGTACTTC

j_call: TRBJ2-1
d_call: TRBD2
clone_size: few
v_call: TRBV6-5
cdr3_aa: CASSYSRLAAYNEQFF
cdr3_nt: TGTGCCAGCAGTTACTCCAGACTAGCGGCATACAATGAGCAGTTCTTC

j_call: TRBJ2-3
d_call: .
clone_size: .
v_call: TRBV18
cdr3_aa: CASSTYLDTQYF
cdr3_nt: TGTGCCAGCTCAACTTATCTAGATACGCAGTATTTT

j_call: TRBJ2-3
d_call: TRBD2
clone_size: few
v_call: TRBV19
cdr3_aa: CASTAGGGTDTQYF
cdr3_nt: TGTGCCAGTACCGCGGGGGGTGGAACAGATACGCAGTATTTT

j_call: TRBJ2-3
d_call: TRBD1
clone_size: .
v_call: TRBV30
cdr3_aa: CAWSAGTGTSTDTQYF
cdr3_nt: TGTGCCTGGAGTGCCGGGACAGGGACTAGCACAGATACGCAGTATTTT

j_call: TRBJ2-5
d_call: TRBD2
clone_size: few
v_call: TRBV5-4
cdr3_aa: CASSTGTRQETQYF
cdr3_nt: TGTGCCAGCAGCACCGGGACTAGACAAGAGACCCAGTACTTC

j_call: TRBJ1-4
d_call: .
clone_size: .
v_call: TRBV9
cdr3_aa: CASSETANEKLFF
cdr3_nt: TGTGCCAGCAGCGAGACAGCGAATGAAAAACTGTTTTTT

j_call: TRBJ1-5
d_call: TRBD1
clone_size: .
v_call: TRBV7-2
cdr3_aa: CASSLGGQGAGNQPQHF
cdr3_nt: TGTGCCAGCAGCTTAGGGGGACAGGGGGCGGGAAATCAGCCCCAGCATTTT

j_call: TRBJ1-2
d_call: TRBD1
clone_size: few
v_call: TRBV9
cdr3_aa: CASSVGGTAVYGYTF
cdr3_nt: TGTGCCAGCAGCGTAGGAGGGACAGCGGTCTATGGCTACACCTTC

j_call: TRBJ2-5
d_call: .
clone_size: .
v_call: TRBV29-1
cdr3_aa: CSPGQLSETQYF
cdr3_nt: TGCAGCCCAGGGCAGCTTAGCGAGACCCAGTACTTC

j_call: TRBJ2-5
d_call: TRBD1
clone_size: few
v_call: TRBV18
cdr3_aa: CASSPLQGRETQYF
cdr3_nt: TGTGCCAGCTCACCATTACAGGGGCGAGAGACCCAGTACTTC